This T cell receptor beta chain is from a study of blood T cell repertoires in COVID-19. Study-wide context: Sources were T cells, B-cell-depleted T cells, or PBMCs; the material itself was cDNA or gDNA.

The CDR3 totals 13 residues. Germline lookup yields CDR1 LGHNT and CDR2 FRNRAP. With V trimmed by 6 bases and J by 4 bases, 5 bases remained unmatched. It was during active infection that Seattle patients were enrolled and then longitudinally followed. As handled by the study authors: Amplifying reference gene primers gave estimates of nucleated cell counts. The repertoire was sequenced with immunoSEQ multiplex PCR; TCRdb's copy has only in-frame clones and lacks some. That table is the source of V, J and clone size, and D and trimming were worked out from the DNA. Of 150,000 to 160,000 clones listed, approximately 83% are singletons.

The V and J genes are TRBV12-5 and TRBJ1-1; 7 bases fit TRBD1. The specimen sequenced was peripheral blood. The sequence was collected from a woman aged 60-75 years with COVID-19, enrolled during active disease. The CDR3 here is CASGPTGSTEAFF. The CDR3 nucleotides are TGTGCTAGTGGGCCGACAGGGTCCACTGAAGCTTTCTTT.